This T cell receptor beta chain stems from a study of T cell repertoires in MIS-A myocarditis. This clone showed up just once. An end of the junction does not agree with germline; a read error may underlie this. Profiled with immunoSEQ multiplex PCR; TCRdb holds only in-frame clones, not every one. Of 15,000 or so clones listed, just under 75% are singletons. Germline CDR1 is LGHNA and CDR2 is YSLEER. The CDR3 spans 14 residues. The J gene is TRBJ2-1, the V gene TRBV4-3; possibly TRBD1 or TRBD2 for D (5 bases each). The clonotype was recovered from a man aged 18 to 35 with fulminant myocarditis from multisystem inflammatory syndrome in adults (MIS-A) after COVID-19. Source material: left ventricle heart tissue obtained at autopsy. The CDR3 nucleotides read TGCGCCAGCAGCCAAGATGTAGGTGACTCCCGAGGGGTCTTC. Protein product: CASSQDVGDSRGVF.